The text below deals with one TCR beta chain. Its antigen is still unknown. TCRdb passed the RT-PCR reads through MiXCR, listing each CDR3 protein once. This table has 600,000 to 850,000 distinct CDR3 sequences, 13% to 15% appearing once. Germline trimming cut 8 bases from V and 4 bases from J; bases unmatched to any gene: 4. This CDR3 comprises 13 residues. CDR1 is SEHNR and CDR2 is FQNEAQ in the germline V gene (reference sequence). This sample was included in a study of response to subunit inactivated influenza vaccine. Regarding the study as a whole: It was suggested by the authors that few new T cells are recruited by each seasonal influenza vaccination.

This chain uses TRBV7-9 with TRBJ1-4; 7 nucleotides match TRBD1. The TCR was taken from a man in his fifties who received an inactivated influenza vaccine. The sequencing here drew on PBMCs from blood, taken 14 to 15 days before vaccination. CDR3 nucleotide sequence: TGTGCCAGCCGACAGGGTTTTAATGAAAAACTGTTTTTT. Translated, it gives CASRQGFNEKLFF.